This TCR beta chain is from a study of blood T cell repertoires in COVID-19. Background on the study: The United States, Italy and Spain supplied acute and convalescent COVID-19 samples.

For this clone: Germline and junction disagree at one end, which may indicate a read error.

Germline V gene data show CDR1 as MNHEY and CDR2 as SMNVEV (reference sequence). The CDR3 is made up of 12 amino acids. In the authors' workflow: Using reference gene primer amplification, nucleated cell counts were estimated. The protocol was immunoSEQ multiplex PCR, while the TCRdb copy is restricted to in-frame clones and leaves out a portion. That table gives V, J and clone size, and the DNA gave D and trimming. The sample shows almost 300,000 clones, more than 85% of them seen only once. The source material was peripheral blood. The gene calls are TRBV27 and TRBJ2-3; possibly TRBD1 for D (5 bases). This sequence was found in a man aged 65 to 85 with acute or convalescent COVID-19. The CDR3 here is CASSLDWGRPIF. The CDR3 DNA reads TGTGCCAGCAGTTTAGACTGGGGCCGGCCCATTTTT.